These 28 T cell receptor beta chains share one sample of origin, sequenced in a study of T cells in Graves' hyperthyroidism and ophthalmopathy. From RNA transcripts, TCR beta CDR3 regions were amplified. When the TCR CDR3 underwent first-round RT-PCR, the HTBI primer set was used. Each CDR3 protein is one row after TCRdb ran MiXCR on the multiplex PCR reads. The table shows a few hundred thousand distinct CDR3 sequences, with approximately 15% occurring only once. The sequencing sample was made of blood. The receptors here all came from a woman between 18 and 30 years old with Graves' hyperthyroidism that later progressed to Graves' ophthalmopathy.

The gene calls are TRBV10-3 and TRBJ2-5, with D perhaps matching TRBD2 (5 bases). The CDR3 totals 13 residues. CDR1 is ENHRY and CDR2 is SYGVKD in the germline V gene. Trimming cost V 2 bases and J 3 bases, with 7 bases left between them. DNA for the CDR3: TGTGCCATCAGTGAGGCGGGCAAAGAGACCCAGTACTTC. Residues: CAISEAGKETQYF.

This clonotype was seen a handful of times. The chain carries TRBV20-1 and TRBJ2-1; TRBD2 matches at 11 bases. Germline loops: CDR1 DFQATT, CDR2 SNEGSKA (reference sequence). CDR3 length: 14 residues. Germline trimming cut 5 bases from V and 9 bases from J; bases unmatched to any gene: 9. The CDR3 nucleotides read TGCAGTGCTCATACTAGCGGGAGTTTTCCTGAGCAGTTCTTC. Its protein is CSAHTSGSFPEQFF.

There are many counts of this clonotype. This chain uses TRBV28 with TRBJ2-3; 7 bases agree with TRBD1. The germline CDR1 and CDR2 sequences are MDHEN and SYDVKM. With V trimmed by 5 bases and J by 1 base, 9 bases remained unmatched. The CDR3 length is 16 residues. CDR3 protein: CASSATGVRGTDTQYF. The CDR3 DNA is TGTGCCAGCAGTGCTACAGGGGTAAGAGGCACAGATACGCAGTATTTT.

The chain combines TRBV4-3 with TRBJ2-5, with D perhaps matching TRBD1 (7 bases). V lost 1 base and J 2 bases, leaving 11 bases between the germline ends. The CDR3 has 15 residues. Germline values: CDR1 LGHNA, CDR2 YSLEER. Here the CDR3 reads CASSQAGGGQETQYF. In nucleotides, the CDR3 is TGCGCCAGCAGCCAAGCAGGGGGAGGTCAAGAGACCCAGTACTTC.

Worth noting for this clonotype: This sequence may be a read error, since a much larger clone differs from it by one base. The gene calls are TRBV5-1 and TRBJ1-1; TRBD1 agrees at 8 bases. The CDR3 is 16 residues long. Germline V gives CDR1 SGHRS, CDR2 YFSETQ. V lost 0 bases, J lost 3 bases, and 7 bases stayed unmatched. In nucleotides, the CDR3 is TGCGCCAGCAGCTTGGCCGTAGGACAGGGAGACACTGAAGCTTTCTTT. It is translated as CASSLAVGQGDTEAFF.

This clonotype appeared many times. The rearrangement joins TRBV6-1 to TRBJ2-1; possible D gene TRBD1, 5 bases. This CDR3 is built from 13 residues. Germline CDR1 and CDR2: MNHNS and SASEGT. V lost 5 bases and J lost 8, with 13 bases in between. As DNA, the CDR3 is TGTGCCAGCAGTTACCATACAGGAGATGAGCAGTTCTTC. It encodes CASSYHTGDEQFF.

This clonotype was seen at least ten times. The chain is built from TRBV7-2 and TRBJ2-3; TRBD2 aligns across 9 bases. The CDR3 length is 15 residues. CDR1 and CDR2 from the germline V gene are SGHTA and FQGNSA. The ends lost 1 base at V and 5 bases at J; junction bases unmatched: 4. The CDR3 DNA reads TGTGCCAGCAGCTTAGGCGGGAGGGCCAGAGATACGCAGTATTTT. Amino acid sequence: CASSLGGRARDTQYF.

This clonotype was counted at least ten times. This chain uses TRBV29-1 with TRBJ2-1, with 10 bases that match TRBD2. CDR1 is SQVTM and CDR2 is ANQGSEA in the germline V gene. The V and J ends lost 6 bases and 4 bases, in that order; junction bases with no gene match: 6. This CDR3 region has 14 residues. The CDR3 loop is CSVATSGTYNEQFF. CDR3 in DNA: TGCAGCGTCGCTACTAGCGGGACTTACAATGAGCAGTTCTTC.

The chain employs TRBV5-6 and TRBJ1-1; tentative D call: TRBD1 (5 bases). Germline V gene lookup returns CDR1 SGHDT and CDR2 YYEEEE. V was trimmed by 2 bases and J by 5 bases, leaving 10 bases between them. The length of the CDR3 is 13 residues. The CDR3 region is CASSFMGGTEAFF. Written as DNA, the CDR3 is TGTGCCAGCAGCTTTATGGGGGGGACTGAAGCTTTCTTT.

This clonotype came up a few times. The chain uses TRBV9 and TRBJ2-5, with TRBD2 identical over 8 bases. J lost 4 bases, V lost 0 bases, and 5 bases had no gene match. The germline V gene has CDR1 SGDLS and CDR2 YYNGEE. The CDR3 runs 15 residues. The CDR3 DNA follows: TGTGCCAGCAGCGTAGCTACCGGGGGGGGAGAGACCCAGTACTTC. Translated, it gives CASSVATGGGETQYF.

The V gene is TRBV5-1, the J gene TRBJ2-1, with D possibly matching TRBD2 (6 bases). CDR3 length equals 17 residues. CDR1 is SGHRS, CDR2 YFSETQ, per germline. Trimming took 0 bases from V and 2 from J, leaving 15 bases between them. CDR3 amino acids: CASSLEGSRRAYNEQFF. The CDR3, as DNA: TGCGCCAGCAGCTTGGAAGGGAGCCGGAGGGCCTACAATGAGCAGTTCTTC.

In its sample, this clonotype was seen many times. The chain combines TRBV3-1 with TRBJ2-3, with TRBD1 matching 7 bases. With 4 bases clipped from V and 0 bases from J, the junction kept 4 bases outside the gene matches. The CDR3 is 15 amino acids. Germline lookup yields CDR1 LGHDT and CDR2 YNNKEL (reference sequence). CDR3 protein: CASSPTGLSTDTQYF. The CDR3 nucleotides read TGTGCCAGCAGCCCGACAGGGCTTAGCACAGATACGCAGTATTTT.

This clonotype has ten or more counts. The chain uses TRBV11-2 and TRBJ2-1; maybe TRBD2 (5 bases). V was cut by 3 bases and J by 5 bases, with 11 bases left in between. CDR3 length equals 14 residues. Germline V gene lookup returns CDR1 SGHAT and CDR2 FQNNGV. Here the CDR3 reads CASSFQTSNNEQFF. In nucleotides, the CDR3 is TGTGCCAGCAGCTTTCAAACTAGTAACAATGAGCAGTTCTTC.

This sequence joins TRBV27 and TRBJ2-3; a possible D gene is TRBD2 (5 bases). The CDR3 runs to 15 residues. Germline V gene data show CDR1 as MNHEY and CDR2 as SMNVEV (reference sequence). V lost 4 bases to trimming and J lost 1 base, with 12 bases between them. CDR3 bases: TGTGCCAGCAGTTACGAGGTAGCGCGCACAGATACGCAGTATTTT. Its translation is CASSYEVARTDTQYF.

In this sample, this clonotype turned up a few times. A read error is possible here, since a much larger clone lies one base away. The chain couples TRBV5-1 to TRBJ2-7, with unresolved D. Germline CDR1 is SGHRS and CDR2 is YFSETQ. The CDR3 is 17 residues long. CDR3 in amino acids: CASSPLSRQTTTYKQYF. The CDR3 coding sequence is TGCGCCAGCAGCCCCCTCTCCCGACAAACTACCACCTACAAGCAGTACTTC.

J is TRBJ2-1 and V is TRBV7-9, with 7 bases matching TRBD1. The CDR3 length is 18 residues. With V trimmed by 5 bases and J by 4 bases, 17 bases remained unmatched. In germline, CDR1 is SEHNR, CDR2 FQNEAQ (reference sequence). The CDR3 DNA is TGTGCCAGCAGCCTTTATACGCTTCAGGGGGAGAAATACAATGAGCAGTTCTTC. It codes for CASSLYTLQGEKYNEQFF.

This clonotype has a handful of counts. The rearrangement links TRBV30 to TRBJ2-1, with D maybe TRBD2 (6 bases). Germline V CDR1 and CDR2: GTSNPN, SVGIG (reference sequence). The CDR3 runs to 15 residues. V lost 0 bases, J lost 4 bases, and 13 bases lay in between. CDR3 residues: CAWSVQAGRYNEQFF. The CDR3 nucleotides read TGTGCCTGGAGTGTACAAGCGGGCCGTTACAATGAGCAGTTCTTC.

This clonotype was counted many times. This could be a read error, since a much larger clone is one nucleotide away. This chain connects TRBV28 to TRBJ1-1; the match to TRBD1 covers 9 bases. Germline CDR1 MDHEN, CDR2 SYDVKM. V lost 7 bases and J lost 4; bases outside the gene matches: 16. The CDR3 runs 17 residues. CDR3 sequence: CASNSSYRGLRRTEAFF. In nucleotides, the CDR3 is TGTGCCAGCAATTCCTCATACAGGGGGCTGAGGCGCACTGAAGCTTTCTTT.

This clonotype was seen a handful of times. This sequence joins TRBV9 and TRBJ2-2; 7 bases are shared with TRBD2. The ends lost 0 bases at V and 10 bases at J; junction bases unmatched: 9. Germline CDR1 and CDR2: SGDLS and YYNGEE. The CDR3 is 15 residues long. CDR3 region: CASSVATGRGEELFF. The CDR3, as DNA: TGTGCCAGCAGCGTAGCTACGGGGAGGGGTGAGGAGCTGTTTTTT.

This clonotype appeared many times. This chain connects TRBV20-1 to TRBJ2-1, with 7 bases fitting TRBD1. The V gene's germline CDR1 is DFQATT and CDR2 SNEGSKA (reference sequence). This CDR3 has 12 residues. With 7 bases clipped from V and 7 bases from J, the junction kept 7 bases outside the gene matches. In nucleotides, the CDR3 is TGCAGTGAGGACAGGTCTAGGAATGAGCAGTTCTTC. This encodes CSEDRSRNEQFF.

Worth noting for this clonotype: One end of the junction is discordant with germline, which a read error may explain. The chain carries TRBV7-2 and TRBJ2-1, with D possibly being TRBD1 or TRBD2 (7 bases each). Germline CDR1 SGHTA, CDR2 FQGNSA. The CDR3 loop spans 11 amino acids. The CDR3 reads CASTRGGDALF. CDR3 sequence (DNA): TGTGCCAGCACCAGGGGGGGGGACGCTCTCTTC.

This clonotype has a count of ten or more. The chain has TRBV6-2 or TRBV6-3 and TRBJ2-2; no firm D call. The V gene lost 2 bases and the J gene lost 2 bases, with 6 bases spanning the gap. Germline V gene lookup returns CDR1 MNHEY and CDR2 SVGEGT. CDR3 size: 14 residues. The CDR3 reads CASSYETNTGELFF. In nucleotides, the CDR3 is TGTGCCAGCAGTTACGAAACAAACACCGGGGAGCTGTTTTTT.

A few counts support this clonotype. A single base separates this from a much larger clone, so it may be a read error. The chain is built from TRBV13 and TRBJ1-4; D remains ambiguous. This CDR3 spans 14 amino acids. CDR1 PRHDT and CDR2 FYEKMQ come from the germline V gene (reference sequence). CDR3 sequence (DNA): TGTGCCAGCAGCCTCCGGACGGATAATGAAAACCTGTTTTTT. This sequence encodes CASSLRTDNENLFF.

This clonotype has ten or more counts. CDR3 nucleotides: TGTGCCAGCTCACTCGACCGGGGTTCCTACAATGAGCAGTTCTTC. Residues: CASSLDRGSYNEQFF. This chain joins TRBV18 and TRBJ2-1; weak D call: TRBD2 (5 bases). This CDR3 has 15 residues. Germline-derived CDR1 and CDR2 are KGHSH and LQKENI. V lost 4 bases and J lost 1, with 11 bases in between.

This clonotype has a count of ten or more. The chain links TRBV6-2 or TRBV6-3 to TRBJ2-1, with TRBD2 matching 10 bases. The length of the CDR3 is 15 residues. CDR1 is MNHEY and CDR2 is SVGEGT in the germline V gene. The junction had 7 bases not matched to a gene; V was cut back by 2 bases and J by 9 bases. For the CDR3, the DNA is TGTGCCAGCAGTTACCCGCTAGCGGGAGTAGTTGAGCAGTTCTTC. Protein: CASSYPLAGVVEQFF.

J is TRBJ2-1 and V is TRBV20-1; tentatively, D is TRBD2 (5 bases). This CDR3 contains 16 residues. The ends were cut back, 3 bases at V and 7 bases at J, with 22 bases in the middle. The germline gives CDR1 DFQATT, CDR2 SNEGSKA (reference sequence). This CDR3 reads CSARTISVEVGNEQFF. The CDR3, as DNA: TGCAGTGCTAGGACTATTAGTGTAGAAGTGGGAAATGAGCAGTTCTTC.

This clonotype has a count of ten or more. The chain is built from TRBV11-2 and TRBJ2-7; D possibly corresponds to TRBD1 (7 bases). Germline V gene lookup returns CDR1 SGHAT and CDR2 FQNNGV. The CDR3 runs 14 residues. The V end was cut by 5 bases, the J end by 6 bases, with 17 bases between. The CDR3 sequence is CASSPPGQRAEQYF. In nucleotides, the CDR3 is TGTGCCAGCAGCCCCCCGGGACAGCGGGCCGAGCAGTACTTC.

This clonotype was recorded a few times. V and J are TRBV28 and TRBJ2-3; TRBD2 matches at 7 bases. In germline, CDR1 is MDHEN, CDR2 SYDVKM. The CDR3 spans 15 residues. The ends lost 6 bases at V and 3 bases at J; junction bases unmatched: 9. CDR3 residues: CASSNSRERTDTQYF. CDR3 in DNA: TGTGCCAGCAGCAATTCGCGGGAGCGGACAGATACGCAGTATTTT. The variable domain in full, completed from reference TRBV28 and TRBJ2-3, reads DVKVTQSSRYLVKRTGEKVFLECVQDMDHENMFWYRQDPGLGLRLIYFSYDVKMKEKGDIPEGYSVSREKKERFSLILESASTNQTSMYLCASSNSRERTDTQYFGPGTRLTVL.